This is a list of T cell receptor beta chains from one sample in a study of blood T cells in healthy people across ages. TCRdb recomputed calls from the 5' RACE reads with MiXCR, one row per CDR3 protein. Of 700,000 or so distinct CDR3 sequences listed, over 20% are singletons. Sequenced material: blood. The receptors were gathered from a man in his 70s in good health. The CDR3 runs from the conserved cysteine through the conserved F or W. A D gene is named only where the DNA matches it firmly. The size field is filled for only some rows; it gives once, few, many or a size class.

TRBV29-1	TRBJ1-2	TRBD1	NA	TGCAGCGTTGAAGATCGGGACAGTGGATACTATGGCTACACCTTC	CSVEDRDSGYYGYTF
TRBV2	TRBJ2-1	NA	few	TGTGCCAGCAGTCCGGGCCATCAAACTTACAATGAGCAGTTCTTC	CASSPGHQTYNEQFF
TRBV11-3	TRBJ2-1	NA	NA	TGTGCCAGCAGCTTAGGCGGAGGACTCTCGGTCGATGAGCAGTTCTTC	CASSLGGGLSVDEQFF
TRBV15	TRBJ2-1	TRBD2	NA	TGTGCCACCAGCAGGAACCGACTAGCGGGAGAAAGCTACAATGAGCAGTTCTTC	CATSRNRLAGESYNEQFF
TRBV12-3/TRBV12-4	TRBJ1-5	NA	NA	TGTGCCAGCAGGACCGGGGGCGTGGGCAATCAGCCCCAGCATTTT	CASRTGGVGNQPQHF
TRBV7-2	TRBJ2-1	NA	NA	TGTGCCAGCAGTCCCTTTCAGTTCTTC	CASSPFQFF
TRBV24-1	TRBJ2-3	NA	few	TGTGCCACCAGAGGACCCTCCACAGATACGCAGTATTTT	CATRGPSTDTQYF
TRBV28	TRBJ2-4	NA	NA	TGTGCCAGCAGGGCCCCGACATCTACCCCTTTACTAGCCAAAAACATTCAGTACTTC	CASRAPTSTPLLAKNIQYF
TRBV12-3/TRBV12-4	TRBJ2-6	TRBD1	NA	TGTGCCAGCACCATTAGGGGGCTGTCAACCCCTAGCTCTAGGGCCAACGTCCTGACTTTC	CASTIRGLSTPSSRANVLTF
TRBV10-3	TRBJ2-3	TRBD2	few	TGTGCCATCAGTTCTAGCGGGGGCCGCACAGATACGCAGTATTTT	CAISSSGGRTDTQYF
TRBV12-3/TRBV12-4	TRBJ2-7	NA	NA	TGTGCCAGCAGTTTTCCGGGCCAGGCACAGTACTTC	CASSFPGQAQYF
TRBV20-1	TRBJ1-5	NA	many	TGCAGTGCTAGACGGAGCAATCAGCCCCAGCATTTT	CSARRSNQPQHF
TRBV29-1	TRBJ2-1	TRBD1	many	TGCAGCGTTGAAGTCGGGGACAGATACAATGAGCAGTTCTTC	CSVEVGDRYNEQFF
TRBV7-7	TRBJ2-1	TRBD2	many	TGTGCCAGCAGCTCCGGGACTAGCGGGACTAAGCAGTTCTTC	CASSSGTSGTKQFF
TRBV7-6	TRBJ2-2	TRBD2	NA	TGTGCCAGCAGCTTAGGTGGGACTAGCGTATTGAACACCGGGGAGCTGTTTTTT	CASSLGGTSVLNTGELFF
TRBV11-2	TRBJ2-5	TRBD1	NA	TGTGCCAGCAGCAGAGACAGGGGAGGAACTGAGACCCAGTACTTC	CASSRDRGGTETQYF
TRBV20-1	TRBJ2-6	NA	NA	TGCAGTGCTAGTAATACGGCAGAAGGGGCCAACGTCCTGACTTTC	CSASNTAEGANVLTF
TRBV7-2	TRBJ1-1	NA	NA	TGTGCCAGCAGCCCCCGCGGGGGACTGACTGAAGCTTTCTTT	CASSPRGGLTEAFF
TRBV25-1	TRBJ1-1	NA	few	TGTGCCAGCATGGGGTCAATGAACACTGAAGCTTTCTTT	CASMGSMNTEAFF
TRBV4-2	TRBJ2-7	NA	NA	TGTGCCAGCAGCCACGGCCGGGGGCGGAGAGCCTACGAGCAGTACTTC	CASSHGRGRRAYEQYF
TRBV6-1	TRBJ2-3	TRBD2	few	TGTGCCGGCAGCCGCGACCCTAGGGCTAGCGGGGGCCGCACAGATACGCAGTATTTT	CAGSRDPRASGGRTDTQYF
TRBV12-3/TRBV12-4	TRBJ2-5	TRBD1	few	TGTGCCAGCAGATCCGACAGGGGGCGTGAGCAGTACTTC	CASRSDRGREQYF
TRBV12-2	TRBJ2-5	NA	few	TGTGCAAGTCGCTTAGGACTGAGGGACAGGGTACAAGAGACCCAGTACTTC	CASRLGLRDRVQETQYF
TRBV7-2	TRBJ1-1	NA	NA	TGTGCCAGCAGCTTAGGGGGCAGCCTGCTTGATCCTTTCTTT	CASSLGGSLLDPFF
TRBV3-1	TRBJ2-2	NA	NA	TGTGCCAGCAGCCAAGATCCACTATACACCGGGGAGCTGTTTTTT	CASSQDPLYTGELFF
TRBV20-1	TRBJ2-7	NA	few	TGCAGTGCTAGAGATCTCTCGGCTACCTACGAGCAGTACTTC	CSARDLSATYEQYF
TRBV2	TRBJ1-6	NA	many	TGTGCCAGCAGTGAAACTACAGGGTCTAATTCACCCCTCCACTTT	CASSETTGSNSPLHF
TRBV2	TRBJ2-5	TRBD1	few	TGTGCCAGCAGTGGGACAGGGGCAGGGGAGACCCAGTACTTC	CASSGTGAGETQYF
TRBV6-5	TRBJ1-2	NA	NA	TGTGCCAGCAGTGATGGACAGAGTAACTATGGCTACACCTTC	CASSDGQSNYGYTF
TRBV4-2	TRBJ2-5	NA	NA	TGTGCCAGCAGCTCCACCTTCATTCAAGAGACCCAGTACTTC	CASSSTFIQETQYF
TRBV29-1	TRBJ2-5	TRBD2	NA	TGCAGCGTCAGCGGCGGGACTAGCAAAGAGACCCAGTACTTC	CSVSGGTSKETQYF
TRBV10-3	TRBJ1-6	NA	few	TGTGCCATCAGTGAGGGGTCAGGGGATAATTCACCCCTCCACTTT	CAISEGSGDNSPLHF
TRBV5-1	TRBJ2-5	NA	many	TGCGCCAGCAGCTTACAACCCCAAGAGACCCAGTACTTC	CASSLQPQETQYF
TRBV12-3/TRBV12-4	TRBJ2-1	NA	few	TGTGCCACCTCGGAGGTGGTAGAGCAGTTCTTC	CATSEVVEQFF
TRBV20-1	TRBJ1-1	NA	few	TGCAGTGCAAGTTTATTGGACAGAGCCTCTGAAGCTTTCTTT	CSASLLDRASEAFF
TRBV7-9	TRBJ1-5	TRBD1	NA	TGTGCCAGCAGCTTAGGAGACAGGGACGGCAATCAGCCCCAGCATTTT	CASSLGDRDGNQPQHF
TRBV13	TRBJ2-7	NA	NA	TGTGCCAGCAGCCTACAGGGTCGTCTCTACGAGCAGTACTTC	CASSLQGRLYEQYF
TRBV20-1	TRBJ1-4	NA	NA	TGCAGTGCTAGTCAACAGTCAACTAATGAAAAACTGTTTTTT	CSASQQSTNEKLFF
TRBV10-3	TRBJ1-1	TRBD1	many	TGTGCCATCAGTGAACAGGGGGCCGCTTTCTTT	CAISEQGAAFF
TRBV20-1	TRBJ1-5	NA	few	TGCAGTGCTAGAAAGACCTTAAGCAATCAGCCCCAGCATTTT	CSARKTLSNQPQHF
TRBV20-1	TRBJ2-3	NA	NA	TGCAGTGCTGTGAGGCCAATCGAAGGGGATACGCAGTATTTT	CSAVRPIEGDTQYF
TRBV5-1	TRBJ1-1	NA	few	TGCGCCAGCAGGTTACAGGGACGGCACACTGAAGCTTTCTTT	CASRLQGRHTEAFF
TRBV6-1	TRBJ2-3	NA	NA	TGTGCCAGCAGTGAAGCATTCTCGGGCCATCGAAATACGCAGTATTTT	CASSEAFSGHRNTQYF